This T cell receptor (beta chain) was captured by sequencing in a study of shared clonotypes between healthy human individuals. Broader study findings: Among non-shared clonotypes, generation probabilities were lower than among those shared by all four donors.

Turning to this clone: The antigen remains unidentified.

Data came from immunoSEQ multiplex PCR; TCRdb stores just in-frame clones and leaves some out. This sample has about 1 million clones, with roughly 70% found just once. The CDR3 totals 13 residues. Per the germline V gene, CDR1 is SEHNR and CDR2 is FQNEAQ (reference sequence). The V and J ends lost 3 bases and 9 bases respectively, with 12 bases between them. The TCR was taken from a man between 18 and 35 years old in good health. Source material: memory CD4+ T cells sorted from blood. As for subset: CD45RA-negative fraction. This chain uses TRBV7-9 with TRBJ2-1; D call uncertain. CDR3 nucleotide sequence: TGTGCCAGCAGCTTGTCTAGTCACGGTGAGCAGTTCTTC. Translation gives CASSLSSHGEQFF.